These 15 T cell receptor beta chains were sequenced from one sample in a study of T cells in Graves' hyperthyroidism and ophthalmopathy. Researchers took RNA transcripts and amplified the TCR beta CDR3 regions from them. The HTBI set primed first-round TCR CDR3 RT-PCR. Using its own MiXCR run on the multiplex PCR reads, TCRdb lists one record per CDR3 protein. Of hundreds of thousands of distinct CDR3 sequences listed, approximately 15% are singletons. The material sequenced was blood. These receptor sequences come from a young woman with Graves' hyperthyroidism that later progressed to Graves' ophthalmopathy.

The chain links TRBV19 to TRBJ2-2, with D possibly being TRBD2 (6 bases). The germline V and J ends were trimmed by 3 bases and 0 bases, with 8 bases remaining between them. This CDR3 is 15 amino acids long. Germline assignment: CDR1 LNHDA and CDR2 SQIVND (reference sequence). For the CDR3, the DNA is TGTGCCAGTAGTATTTGGGGGGCGAACACCGGGGAGCTGTTTTTT. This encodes CASSIWGANTGELFF.

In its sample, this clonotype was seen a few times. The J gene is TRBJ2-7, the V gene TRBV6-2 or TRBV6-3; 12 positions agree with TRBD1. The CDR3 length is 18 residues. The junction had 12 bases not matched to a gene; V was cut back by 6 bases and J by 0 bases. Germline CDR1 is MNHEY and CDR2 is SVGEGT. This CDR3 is CASSRDRGLEGPSYEQYF. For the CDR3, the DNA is TGTGCCAGCAGCCGGGACAGGGGGCTCGAGGGTCCCTCCTACGAGCAGTACTTC.

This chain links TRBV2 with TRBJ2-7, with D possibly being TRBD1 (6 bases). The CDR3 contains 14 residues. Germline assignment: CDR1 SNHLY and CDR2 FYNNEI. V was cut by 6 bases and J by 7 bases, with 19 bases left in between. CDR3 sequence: CASSYSGTGQEQYF. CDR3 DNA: TGTGCCAGCAGCTACTCCGGGACGGGACAAGAGCAGTACTTC.

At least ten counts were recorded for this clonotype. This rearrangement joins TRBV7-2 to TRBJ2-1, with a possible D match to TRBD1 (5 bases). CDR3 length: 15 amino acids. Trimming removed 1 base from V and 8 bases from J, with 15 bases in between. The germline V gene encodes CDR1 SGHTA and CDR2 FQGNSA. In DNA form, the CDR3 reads TGTGCCAGCAGCTTAGAAGCACTCCTAGGGGATGAGCAGTTCTTC. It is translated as CASSLEALLGDEQFF.

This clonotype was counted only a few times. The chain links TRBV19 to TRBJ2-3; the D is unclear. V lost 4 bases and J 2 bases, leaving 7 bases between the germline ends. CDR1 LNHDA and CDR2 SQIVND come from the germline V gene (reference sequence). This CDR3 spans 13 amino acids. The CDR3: CASSKRATDTQYF. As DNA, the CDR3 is TGTGCCAGTAGTAAACGTGCCACAGATACGCAGTATTTT.

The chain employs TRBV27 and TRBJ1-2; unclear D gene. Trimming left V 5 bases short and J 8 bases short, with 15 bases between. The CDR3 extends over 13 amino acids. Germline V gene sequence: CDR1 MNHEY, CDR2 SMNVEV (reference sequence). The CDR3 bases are TGTGCCAGCAGTATGACGGTTCTCTACGGCTACACCTTC. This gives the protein CASSMTVLYGYTF.

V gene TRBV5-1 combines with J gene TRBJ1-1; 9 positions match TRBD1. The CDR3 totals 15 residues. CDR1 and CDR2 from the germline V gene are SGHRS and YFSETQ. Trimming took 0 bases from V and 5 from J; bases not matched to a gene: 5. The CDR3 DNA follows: TGCGCCAGCAGCTTGGAACAGGGGGCGAGTACTGAAGCTTTCTTT. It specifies CASSLEQGASTEAFF.

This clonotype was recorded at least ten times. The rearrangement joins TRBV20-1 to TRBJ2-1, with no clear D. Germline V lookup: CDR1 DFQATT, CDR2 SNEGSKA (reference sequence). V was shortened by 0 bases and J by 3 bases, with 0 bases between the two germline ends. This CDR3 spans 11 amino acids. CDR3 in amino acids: CSARDYNEQFF. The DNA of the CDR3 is TGCAGTGCTAGAGACTACAATGAGCAGTTCTTC.

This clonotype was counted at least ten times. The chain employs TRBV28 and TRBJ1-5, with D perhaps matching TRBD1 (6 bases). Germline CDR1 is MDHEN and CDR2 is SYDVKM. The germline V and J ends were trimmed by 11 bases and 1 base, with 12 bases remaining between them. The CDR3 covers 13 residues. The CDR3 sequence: CAGGTRSNQPQHF. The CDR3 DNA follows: TGTGCCGGGGGGACACGGAGCAATCAGCCCCAGCATTTT.

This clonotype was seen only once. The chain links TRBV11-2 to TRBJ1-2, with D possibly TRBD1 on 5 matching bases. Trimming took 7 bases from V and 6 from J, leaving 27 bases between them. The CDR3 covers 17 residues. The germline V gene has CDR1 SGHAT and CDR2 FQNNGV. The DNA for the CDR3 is TGTGCCAGCACCCGGTATGGAACAGGTCCCTTGGTCGATGGCTACACCTTC. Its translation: CASTRYGTGPLVDGYTF.

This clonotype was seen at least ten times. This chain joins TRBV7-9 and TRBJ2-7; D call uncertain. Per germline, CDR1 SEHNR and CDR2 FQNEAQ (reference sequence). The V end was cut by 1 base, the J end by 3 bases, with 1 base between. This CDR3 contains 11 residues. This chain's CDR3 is CASSLDYEQYF. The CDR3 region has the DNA TGTGCCAGCAGCTTAGACTACGAGCAGTACTTC.

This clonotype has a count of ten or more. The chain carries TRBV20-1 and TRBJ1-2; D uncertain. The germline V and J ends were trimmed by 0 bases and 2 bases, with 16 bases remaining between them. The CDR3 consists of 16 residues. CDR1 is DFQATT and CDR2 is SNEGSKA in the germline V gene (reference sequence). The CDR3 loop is CSARDGRKGVNYGYTF. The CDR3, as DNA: TGCAGTGCTAGAGATGGGAGGAAAGGCGTGAACTATGGCTACACCTTC.

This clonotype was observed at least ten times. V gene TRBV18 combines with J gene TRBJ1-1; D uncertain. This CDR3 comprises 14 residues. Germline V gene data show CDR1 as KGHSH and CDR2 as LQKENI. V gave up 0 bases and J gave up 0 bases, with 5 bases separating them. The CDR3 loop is CASSPPLVNTEAFF. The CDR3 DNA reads TGTGCCAGCTCACCACCGTTGGTGAACACTGAAGCTTTCTTT. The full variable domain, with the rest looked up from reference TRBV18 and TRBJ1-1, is NAGVMQNPRHLVRRRGQEARLRCSPMKGHSHVYWYRQLPEEGLKFMVYLQKENIIDESGMPKERFSAEFPKEGPSILRIQQVVRGDSAAYFCASSPPLVNTEAFFGQGTRLTVV.

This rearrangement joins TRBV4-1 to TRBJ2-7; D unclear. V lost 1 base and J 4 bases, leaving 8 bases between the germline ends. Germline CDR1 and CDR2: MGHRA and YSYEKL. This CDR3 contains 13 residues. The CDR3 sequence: CASSQAAIYEQYF. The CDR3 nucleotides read TGCGCCAGCAGCCAAGCTGCCATATACGAGCAGTACTTC.

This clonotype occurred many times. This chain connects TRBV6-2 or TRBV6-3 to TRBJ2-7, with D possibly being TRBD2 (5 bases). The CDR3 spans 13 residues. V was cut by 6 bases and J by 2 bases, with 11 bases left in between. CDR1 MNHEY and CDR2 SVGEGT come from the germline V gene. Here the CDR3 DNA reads TGTGCCAGCAGGGGAGACGGTCCCTACGAGCAGTACTTC. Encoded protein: CASRGDGPYEQYF.